Here is one TCR beta chain with its context. Its specificity is unknown. V shed 0 bases, J shed 4 bases, and the junction held 8 bases outside the gene matches. The CDR3 covers 15 residues. Per the germline V gene, CDR1 is SQVTM and CDR2 is ANQGSEA. Using immunoSEQ multiplex PCR, the repertoire was profiled, and TCRdb retains in-frame clones only, with some absent. The repertoire includes roughly 2.1 million clones, more than 85% of them detected once, and roughly 1.8% sits in the top ten. Naive CD8 populations comprised CD45RO-negative cells positively selected for CCR7, excluding terminally differentiated effector memory CD45RA+ cells. The sample comes from a study of shared clonotypes between healthy human individuals. Study-level points and caveats: Only blood was sampled, and tissue TCR repertoires likely differ from blood ones. When compared with the clonotypes that were shared by all four sorted-subset donors, the non-shared clonotypes turned out to have lower generation probabilities.

The receptor was isolated from a man between 18 and 35 years old in good health. Some clones in this sample may be carry-over from other donors' samples. This sequence joins TRBV29-1 and TRBJ2-7; 8 bases fit TRBD1. The sequencing input was naive CD8+ T cells from PBMCs. DNA of the CDR3: TGCAGCGTTGAAGAAAGGGCAGGGGGCATTTACGAGCAGTACTTC. This gives the protein CSVEERAGGIYEQYF.